This T cell receptor beta chain emerged from a study of blood T cell repertoires in COVID-19. The overall study: Both acute and convalescent COVID-19 samples were obtained from the United States, Italy and Spain. Sample material is recorded as cDNA or gDNA derived from T cells, B-cell-depleted T cells, or PBMCs.

Methods used by the authors: Estimation of nucleated cell counts relied on the amplification of reference gene primers. Produced via immunoSEQ multiplex PCR; TCRdb's table is partial and in-frame only. V and J calls and clone size are as listed in that table; D and trimming were resolved from the DNA. Among about 160,000 clones listed, roughly 93% were seen once. The germline CDR1 and CDR2 sequences are SGDLS and YYNGEE. Trimming removed 2 bases from V and 4 bases from J, with 12 bases in between. CDR3 length: 14 residues. The sequence was collected from a man between 18 and 29 years old with acute or convalescent COVID-19. Sequenced material: peripheral blood. The rearrangement links TRBV9 to TRBJ1-2; tentative D call: TRBD1 (5 bases). The DNA for the CDR3 is TGTGCCAGCAGCGTTCAGGGTTTGGGCTATGGCTACACCTTC. Translating it yields CASSVQGLGYGYTF.